A single sample gave rise to the 14 T cell receptor beta chains below, sequenced in a study of PD-1 blockade in classical Hodgkin lymphoma. Regarding time point: newly diagnosed, previously untreated cHL patient sample. Applied to thawed PBMCs, magnetic negative selection was the method used to isolate CD8+ T cells. Using immunoSEQ multiplex PCR, the repertoire was profiled, and TCRdb retains in-frame clones only, with some absent. The sample holds about 21,000 clones, about 87% seen once. The sample comprised CD8+ T cells from blood. The source of these receptors is a human donor with classical Hodgkin lymphoma.

This rearrangement joins TRBV29-1 to TRBJ2-1, with D uncertain. The CDR3 consists of 17 residues. Germline-derived CDR1 and CDR2 are SQVTM and ANQGSEA. V was pared by 3 bases and J by 7 bases, with 25 bases between. The CDR3: CSVDGLIVDRAWNEQFF. DNA of the CDR3: TGCAGCGTTGATGGGCTTATTGTAGATCGAGCCTGGAATGAGCAGTTCTTC.

The rearrangement uses TRBV2 and TRBJ1-2; 7 bases fit TRBD1. The CDR3 is made up of 13 amino acids. Per germline, CDR1 SNHLY and CDR2 FYNNEI. The V segment lost 6 bases and the J segment 6 bases; nucleotides outside the gene matches: 7. The CDR3 spells CASRSGGGNGYTF. CDR3 DNA: TGTGCCAGCAGATCAGGGGGGGGGAATGGCTACACCTTC.

The V gene is TRBV28, the J gene TRBJ2-7; unclear D gene. CDR3 length equals 16 residues. V lost 6 bases and J lost 3, with 21 bases in between. CDR1 is MDHEN, CDR2 SYDVKM, per germline. CDR3 bases: TGTGCCAGCAGCCCAACCGGGCCCCGAGGTTTCTACGAGCAGTACTTC. This translates into CASSPTGPRGFYEQYF.

V is TRBV27 and J is TRBJ1-2; 7 positions agree with TRBD1. CDR1 is MNHEY, CDR2 SMNVEV, per germline (reference sequence). The CDR3 is 12 amino acids. With V trimmed by 6 bases and J by 4 bases, 2 bases remained unmatched. CDR3 residues: CASRAGGYGYTF. In nucleotides, the CDR3 is TGTGCCAGCAGGGCAGGGGGCTATGGCTACACCTTC.

The rearrangement links TRBV19 to TRBJ1-1; 9 bases fit TRBD1. J lost 1 base, V lost 3 bases, and 9 bases had no gene match. Per germline, CDR1 LNHDA and CDR2 SQIVND (reference sequence). The CDR3 runs to 17 residues. The CDR3 sequence is CASSINLGTGRNTEAFF. The CDR3, as DNA: TGTGCCAGTAGTATTAATCTGGGGACAGGGCGGAACACTGAAGCTTTCTTT.

The chain is built from TRBV28 and TRBJ1-2, with 7 bases matching TRBD1. The CDR3 is made up of 15 amino acids. J gave up 2 bases and V 5 bases, and 8 bases lay outside the gene matches. CDR1 and CDR2 (germline): MDHEN, SYDVKM. The CDR3 is CASSPTRTGNYGYTF. The CDR3 DNA sequence: TGTGCCAGCAGTCCTACACGGACAGGAAACTATGGCTACACCTTC.

About this clone: Other DNA sequences in the sample encode the same CDR3. The chain is built from TRBV5-1 and TRBJ2-1, with 7 bases fitting TRBD2. The CDR3 runs 14 residues. The V and J ends lost 2 bases and 2 bases, in that order; junction bases with no gene match: 1. Germline loops: CDR1 SGHRS, CDR2 YFSETQ. CDR3 region: CASSFSGAYNEQFF. CDR3 bases: TGCGCCAGCAGCTTCAGCGGGGCCTACAATGAGCAGTTCTTC.

The rearrangement links TRBV15 to TRBJ2-5; D is undetermined. The V and J ends lost 0 bases and 4 bases respectively, with 3 bases between them. Per the germline V gene, CDR1 is LNHNV and CDR2 is YYDKDF (reference sequence). The CDR3 covers 12 residues. The CDR3 here is CATSRDLETQYF. DNA of the CDR3: TGTGCCACCAGCAGAGATCTAGAGACCCAGTACTTC.

V is TRBV19 and J is TRBJ1-1; D gene ambiguous. The CDR3 is 15 amino acids. Germline V gene sequence: CDR1 LNHDA, CDR2 SQIVND (reference sequence). V was cut by 5 bases and J by 1 base, with 14 bases left in between. In DNA, the CDR3 is TGTGCCAGTAGTTGGCAGGCGATAGAGAACACTGAAGCTTTCTTT. Translated, it gives CASSWQAIENTEAFF.

The chain carries TRBV25-1 and TRBJ2-5; 8 bases align to TRBD2. The junction had 14 bases not matched to a gene; V was cut back by 4 bases and J by 1 base. This CDR3 has 18 amino acids. The germline V gene encodes CDR1 MGHDK and CDR2 SYGVNS. The DNA of the CDR3 is TGTGCCAGCAGTGGGTGGGGAAAAAAGCGGGGGCCCCAAGAGACCCAGTACTTC. This sequence encodes CASSGWGKKRGPQETQYF.

J is TRBJ1-3 and V is TRBV5-1; D remains ambiguous. The CDR3 covers 12 residues. Trimming stripped 4 bases from V and 8 bases from J, with 10 bases between. Looked up from germline, CDR1 is SGHRS and CDR2 is YFSETQ. DNA of the CDR3: TGCGCCAGCAGCCCAGGTCGGGACACCATATATTTT. Its protein product is CASSPGRDTIYF.

This rearrangement joins TRBV7-9 to TRBJ1-2, with D hard to call. V lost 5 bases, J lost 6 bases, and 10 bases lay in between. The CDR3 contains 12 residues. CDR1 is SEHNR, CDR2 FQNEAQ, per germline (reference sequence). Here the CDR3 reads CASSLTMDGYTF. CDR3 coding DNA: TGTGCCAGCAGCCTAACCATGGATGGCTACACCTTC.

This clone was detected a few times. The chain carries TRBV7-9 and TRBJ1-1; D gene unclear. V was shortened by 3 bases and J by 4 bases, with 9 bases between the two germline ends. Germline assignment: CDR1 SEHNR and CDR2 FQNEAQ (reference sequence). The CDR3 spans 13 residues. CDR3 amino acids: CASSFPAATEAFF. The CDR3 DNA reads TGTGCCAGCAGCTTCCCCGCGGCCACTGAAGCTTTCTTT.

This CDR3 reads CASSLGVGANVLTF. CDR3 nucleotides: TGTGCCAGCAGCTTAGGGGTGGGGGCCAACGTCCTGACTTTC. This chain connects TRBV7-8 to TRBJ2-6; no clear D gene. This CDR3 has 14 amino acids. Trimming removed 1 base from V and 4 bases from J, with 5 bases in between. Per the germline V gene, CDR1 is SGHVS and CDR2 is FQNEAQ.